This TCR beta chain was recovered during a study of T cell responses to AZD1222 COVID-19 vaccine. Assay: immunoSEQ multiplex PCR; the TCRdb copy retains only in-frame clones and omits some. Here the sample spans tens of thousands of clones, about nine tenths being singletons. The germline V gene encodes CDR1 SNHLY and CDR2 FYNNEI. The CDR3 is 17 amino acids. V lost 6 bases and J lost 4; bases outside the gene matches: 14. Here the sequenced sample was peripheral blood, taken on day 0 of AZD1222 vaccination. The source of this sequence is an adult in good health. The rearrangement uses TRBV2 and TRBJ2-3; 9 bases agree with TRBD1. Here the CDR3 DNA reads TGTGCCAGCAGCGATGAGAGGACAGGGGACGGGTCAGATACGCAGTATTTT. Protein: CASSDERTGDGSDTQYF.